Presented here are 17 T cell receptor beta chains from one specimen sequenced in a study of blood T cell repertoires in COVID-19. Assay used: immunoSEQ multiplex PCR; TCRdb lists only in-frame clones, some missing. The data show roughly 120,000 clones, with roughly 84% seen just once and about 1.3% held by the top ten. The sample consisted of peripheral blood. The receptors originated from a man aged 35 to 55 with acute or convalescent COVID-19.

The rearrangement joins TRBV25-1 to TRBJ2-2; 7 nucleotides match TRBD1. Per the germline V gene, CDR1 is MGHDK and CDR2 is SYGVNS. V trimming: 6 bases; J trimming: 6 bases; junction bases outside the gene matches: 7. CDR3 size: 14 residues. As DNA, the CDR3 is TGTGCCAGCAGAAGGGACAGAGCTTCCGGGGAGCTGTTTTTT. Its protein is CASRRDRASGELFF.

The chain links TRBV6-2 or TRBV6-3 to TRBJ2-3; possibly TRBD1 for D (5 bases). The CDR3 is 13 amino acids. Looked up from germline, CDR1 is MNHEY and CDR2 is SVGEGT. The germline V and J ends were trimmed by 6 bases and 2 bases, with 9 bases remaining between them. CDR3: CASSKQATDTQYF. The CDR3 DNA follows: TGTGCCAGCAGCAAACAGGCCACAGATACGCAGTATTTT.

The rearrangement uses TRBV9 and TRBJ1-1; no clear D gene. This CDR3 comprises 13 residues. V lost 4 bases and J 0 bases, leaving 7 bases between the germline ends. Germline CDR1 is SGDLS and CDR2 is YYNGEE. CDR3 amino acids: CASSPYLNTEAFF. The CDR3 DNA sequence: TGTGCCAGCAGCCCGTACTTGAACACTGAAGCTTTCTTT.

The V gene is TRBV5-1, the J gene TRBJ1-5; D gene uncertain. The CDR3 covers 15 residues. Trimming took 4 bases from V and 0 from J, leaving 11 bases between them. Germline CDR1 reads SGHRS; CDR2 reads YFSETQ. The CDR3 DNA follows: TGCGCCAGCAGCCAACACGGAGATAGCAATCAGCCCCAGCATTTT. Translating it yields CASSQHGDSNQPQHF.

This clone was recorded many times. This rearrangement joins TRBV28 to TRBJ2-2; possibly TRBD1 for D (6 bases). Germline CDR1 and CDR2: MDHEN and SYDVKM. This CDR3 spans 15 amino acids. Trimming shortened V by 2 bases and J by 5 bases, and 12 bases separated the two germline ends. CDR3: CASSLNRVRTGELFF. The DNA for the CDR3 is TGTGCCAGCAGTTTAAACAGGGTAAGGACCGGGGAGCTGTTTTTT.

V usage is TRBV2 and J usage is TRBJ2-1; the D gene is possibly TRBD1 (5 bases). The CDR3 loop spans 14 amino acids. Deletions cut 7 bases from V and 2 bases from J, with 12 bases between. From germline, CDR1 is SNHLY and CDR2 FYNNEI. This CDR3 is CASMGLPTYNEQFF. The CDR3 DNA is TGTGCCAGCATGGGGCTCCCTACCTACAATGAGCAGTTCTTC.

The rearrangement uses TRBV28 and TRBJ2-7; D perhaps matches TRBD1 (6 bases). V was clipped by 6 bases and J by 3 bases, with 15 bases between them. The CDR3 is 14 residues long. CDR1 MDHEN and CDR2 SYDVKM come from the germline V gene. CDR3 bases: TGTGCCAGCAGACGATCGACAGGAATCTACGAGCAGTACTTC. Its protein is CASRRSTGIYEQYF.

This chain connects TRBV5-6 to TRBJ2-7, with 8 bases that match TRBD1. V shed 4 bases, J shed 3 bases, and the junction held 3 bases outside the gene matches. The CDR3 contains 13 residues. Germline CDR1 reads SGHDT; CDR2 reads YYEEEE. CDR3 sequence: CASSPDRVYEQYF. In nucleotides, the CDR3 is TGTGCCAGCAGCCCGGACAGGGTCTACGAGCAGTACTTC.

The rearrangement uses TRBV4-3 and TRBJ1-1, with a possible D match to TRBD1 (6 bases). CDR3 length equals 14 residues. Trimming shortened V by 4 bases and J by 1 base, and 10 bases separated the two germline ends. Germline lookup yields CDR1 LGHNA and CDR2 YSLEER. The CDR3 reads CASSRQARNTEAFF. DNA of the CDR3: TGCGCCAGCAGCCGACAGGCCAGGAACACTGAAGCTTTCTTT.

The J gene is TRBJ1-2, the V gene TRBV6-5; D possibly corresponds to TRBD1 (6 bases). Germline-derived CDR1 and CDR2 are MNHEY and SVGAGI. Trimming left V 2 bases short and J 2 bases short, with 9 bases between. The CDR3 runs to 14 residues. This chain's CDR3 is CASSYVQGNYGYTF. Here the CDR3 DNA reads TGTGCCAGCAGTTACGTTCAGGGGAACTATGGCTACACCTTC.

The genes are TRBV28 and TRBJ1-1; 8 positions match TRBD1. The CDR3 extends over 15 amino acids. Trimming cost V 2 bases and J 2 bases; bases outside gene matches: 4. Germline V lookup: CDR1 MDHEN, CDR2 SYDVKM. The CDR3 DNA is TGTGCCAGCAGTTTAGACAGGGGATCAAACACTGAAGCTTTCTTT. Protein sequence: CASSLDRGSNTEAFF.

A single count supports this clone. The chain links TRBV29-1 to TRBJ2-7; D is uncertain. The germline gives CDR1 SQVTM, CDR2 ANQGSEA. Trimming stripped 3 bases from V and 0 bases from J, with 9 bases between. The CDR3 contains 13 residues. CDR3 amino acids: CSVEVKLSYEQYF. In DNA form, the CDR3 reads TGCAGCGTTGAGGTAAAGCTCTCCTACGAGCAGTACTTC.

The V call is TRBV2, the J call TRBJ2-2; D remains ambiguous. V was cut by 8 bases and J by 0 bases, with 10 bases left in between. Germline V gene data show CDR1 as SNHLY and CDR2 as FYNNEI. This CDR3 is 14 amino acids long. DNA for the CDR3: TGTGCCAGCCACAGTTTTCCGAACACCGGGGAGCTGTTTTTT. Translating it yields CASHSFPNTGELFF.

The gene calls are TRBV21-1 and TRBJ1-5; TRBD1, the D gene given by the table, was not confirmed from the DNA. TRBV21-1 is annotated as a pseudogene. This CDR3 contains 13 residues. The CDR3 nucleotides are TGTGCCAGCAGCAAAGCCCACAATCAGCCCCAGCATTTT. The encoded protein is CASSKAHNQPQHF.

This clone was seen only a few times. As DNA, the CDR3 is TGTGCCAGCAGCTCTATGCTAGCGGGGGCTCAAGATACGCAGTATTTT. Its protein is CASSSMLAGAQDTQYF. The chain is built from TRBV5-6 and TRBJ2-3; 10 bases match TRBD2. This CDR3 spans 16 amino acids. V dropped 3 bases and J dropped 5; count of bases not matched to a gene: 9. Germline values: CDR1 SGHDT, CDR2 YYEEEE.

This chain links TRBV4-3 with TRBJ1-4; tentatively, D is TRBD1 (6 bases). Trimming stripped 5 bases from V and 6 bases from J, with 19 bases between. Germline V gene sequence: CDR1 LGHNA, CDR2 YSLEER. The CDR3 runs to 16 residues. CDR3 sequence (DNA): TGCGCCAGCAGCGTTGGTCCGGGGGGGCGGGATGAAAAACTGTTTTTT. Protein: CASSVGPGGRDEKLFF.

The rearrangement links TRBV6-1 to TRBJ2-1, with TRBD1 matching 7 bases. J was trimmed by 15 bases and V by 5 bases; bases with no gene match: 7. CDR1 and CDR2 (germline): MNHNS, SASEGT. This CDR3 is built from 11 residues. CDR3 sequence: CASSQGVGGFF. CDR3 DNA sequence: TGTGCCAGCAGTCAGGGGGTAGGGGGGTTCTTC.